The clone carrying this T cell receptor beta chain counts as medium-sized (0.01 to 0.1%). Its antigen remains unidentified. Per the germline V gene, CDR1 is SNHLY and CDR2 is FYNNEI. V lost 8 bases and J 0 bases, leaving 11 bases between the germline ends. The CDR3 is 15 amino acids. The study collected blood at first hyperthyroidism diagnosis, before any ophthalmopathy symptoms arose. The source of the sample is a study of T cells in Graves' hyperthyroidism and ophthalmopathy. TCR beta CDR3 region amplification was performed from RNA transcripts. A set of HTBI primers served as the primers for a first-round RT-PCR of the TCR CDR3. TCRdb itself ran the multiplex PCR reads through MiXCR, one entry per CDR3 protein. Of more than 20,000 distinct CDR3 sequences listed, about 53% are singletons. Study findings and constraints: Blood also contained most expanded thyroid clonotypes above 0.001.

The sequence came from a middle-aged woman with Graves' hyperthyroidism that later progressed to Graves' ophthalmopathy. Sequences were obtained from blood. The rearrangement uses TRBV2 and TRBJ2-6; D possibly matches TRBD1 or TRBD2 (5 bases each). The CDR3 loop reads CASGAGSSGANVLTF. In DNA, the CDR3 is TGTGCCAGCGGGGCGGGTAGCTCTGGGGCCAACGTCCTGACTTTC.